This is a list of T cell receptor beta chains from one sample in a study of type 1 regulatory T cells. What these receptors recognize is not known. Using its own MiXCR run on the reads, TCRdb lists one record per CDR3 protein. The sample carries some 71,000 distinct CDR3 sequences, 20% to 25% recorded once. Sequenced: cultured type 1 regulatory T (Tr1) cells, either the whole culture or a sorted fraction (not recorded which). The receptors here all came from a human donor in good health. CDR3s include the opening cysteine and the closing phenylalanine or tryptophan. A D gene is named only where the DNA matches it firmly. The listing skips clone size in some rows; elsewhere it reads once, few, many or a size class.

>TRBJ1-5|TRBV7-2|.|.
CASSLGTGRYSNQPQHF
TGTGCCAGCAGCTTAGGAACAGGTCGATATAGCAATCAGCCCCAGCATTTT
>TRBJ1-6|TRBV27|once|.
CASSLESPVWSSYNSPLHF
TGTGCCAGCAGTTTAGAAAGTCCAGTGTGGAGCTCCTATAATTCACCCCTCCACTTT
>TRBJ2-3|TRBV29-1|many|TRBD2
CSVDGLAGEDTQYF
TGCAGCGTTGATGGGTTAGCGGGTGAAGATACGCAGTATTTT
>TRBJ1-1|TRBV12-3/TRBV12-4|.|.
CASRPDSRTEAFF
TGTGCCAGCAGACCCGATTCTCGGACTGAAGCTTTCTTT
>TRBJ1-1|TRBV18|many|.
CASSPLFPDLNTEAFF
TGTGCCAGCTCACCACTTTTCCCCGACCTGAACACTGAAGCTTTCTTT
>TRBJ2-1|TRBV12-3/TRBV12-4|few|.
CASSLWPNGGHEQFF
TGTGCCAGCAGTTTATGGCCGAACGGCGGCCATGAGCAGTTCTTC
>TRBJ2-7|TRBV5-1|few|TRBD2
CASSSGLAQVYEQYF
TGCGCCAGCAGCTCCGGACTAGCTCAAGTCTACGAGCAGTACTTC
>TRBJ2-6|TRBV5-1|.|.
CASSLEAGSSGANVLTF
TGCGCCAGCAGCTTGGAGGCAGGTAGCTCTGGGGCCAACGTCCTGACTTTC
>TRBJ2-2|TRBV28|few|.
CASSNRGAGELFF
TGTGCCAGTTCGAATAGGGGGGCCGGGGAGCTGTTTTTT
>TRBJ2-2|TRBV9|.|.
CASSVSSDSTNTGELFF
TGTGCCAGCAGCGTCAGCAGTGACAGCACGAACACCGGGGAGCTGTTTTTT
>TRBJ2-1|TRBV9|once|TRBD2
CASSVVGTSGTREQFF
TGTGCCAGCAGCGTAGTAGGGACTAGCGGGACCCGGGAGCAGTTCTTC
>TRBJ2-3|TRBV5-1|many|TRBD2
CASSSRLAVYTDTQYF
TGCGCCAGCAGCTCTAGACTAGCGGTTTACACAGATACGCAGTATTTT
>TRBJ2-5|TRBV5-1|.|TRBD1
CASSFQGVQETQYF
TGCGCCAGCAGCTTCCAGGGGGTTCAAGAGACCCAGTACTTC
>TRBJ2-1|TRBV9|few|TRBD2
CASSVGSVAAGGPNEQFF
TGTGCCAGCAGCGTAGGTTCAGTGGCCGCGGGAGGTCCCAATGAGCAGTTCTTC
>TRBJ1-5|TRBV30|few|TRBD1
CAWRTPPGRGSRNQPQHF
TGTGCCTGGAGGACCCCCCCGGGCAGGGGGTCTCGCAATCAGCCCCAGCATTTT
>TRBJ1-1|TRBV20-1|.|.
CSGAGSTEAFF
TGCAGTGGAGCAGGGTCAACTGAAGCTTTCTTT
>TRBJ2-1|TRBV5-1|few|.
CASSGSVAQIRSNEQFF
TGCGCCAGCAGCGGGTCGGTGGCGCAGATTCGGAGCAATGAGCAGTTCTTC
>TRBJ2-1|TRBV20-1|few|.
CSAREGGGPDEQFF
TGCAGTGCTAGAGAGGGAGGGGGACCCGATGAGCAGTTCTTC
>TRBJ2-5|TRBV5-4|.|TRBD2
CASSRGLAIRETQYF
TGTGCCAGCAGCAGGGGACTAGCGATTCGAGAGACCCAGTACTTC
>TRBJ2-1|TRBV7-3|.|TRBD2
CASSLIAGGYNEQFF
TGTGCCAGCAGCCTCATAGCGGGAGGCTACAATGAGCAGTTCTTC
>TRBJ2-7|TRBV5-1|few|TRBD1
CASSVTGESYEQYF
TGCGCCAGCAGCGTTACAGGGGAATCCTACGAGCAGTACTTC
>TRBJ1-1|TRBV5-1|many|.
CASSLGQGYTEAFF
TGCGCCAGCAGCTTGGGTCAGGGTTACACTGAAGCTTTCTTT
>TRBJ1-1|TRBV12-3/TRBV12-4|.|.
CASSSRREAEAFF
TGTGCCAGCAGTTCCAGGCGCGAGGCTGAAGCTTTCTTT
>TRBJ2-3|TRBV5-8|.|.
CASSLYSGSRDTQYF
TGTGCCAGCAGCTTGTACTCTGGAAGTAGGGATACGCAGTATTTT
>TRBJ2-5|TRBV20-1|medium-sized|TRBD2
CSANSGSGETQYF
TGCAGTGCTAATAGCGGGAGTGGCGAGACCCAGTACTTC
>TRBJ2-3|TRBV29-1|.|.
CSVVGDLASDTQYF
TGCAGCGTTGTAGGCGACCTAGCATCAGATACGCAGTATTTT
>TRBJ2-1|TRBV7-3|few|.
CASSLGGRDLRDNEQFF
TGTGCCAGCAGCTTAGGGGGGAGAGATCTTCGGGACAATGAGCAGTTCTTC
>TRBJ1-5|TRBV19|many|TRBD1
CASSTTGGRNQPQHF
TGTGCCAGTAGTACAACAGGGGGGAGGAATCAGCCCCAGCATTTT
>TRBJ2-3|TRBV7-2|many|TRBD2
CASSFLAGGVTDTQYF
TGTGCCAGCAGCTTCCTAGCGGGAGGCGTCACAGATACGCAGTATTTT
>TRBJ1-1|TRBV21-1|few|.
CASSKCWVEAFF
TGTGCCAGCAGCAAATGTTGGGTCGAGGCTTTCTTT
>TRBJ2-7|TRBV29-1|few|.
CSVKPDRTYEQYF
TGCAGCGTTAAACCGGACCGAACCTACGAGCAGTACTTC
>TRBJ2-5|TRBV5-1|few|.
CASSLSIQETQYF
TGCGCCAGCAGCTTGTCCATCCAAGAGACCCAGTACTTC
>TRBJ2-3|TRBV2|few|TRBD2
CASRPGLSTDTQYF
TGTGCCAGCAGACCGGGACTAAGCACAGATACGCAGTATTTT
>TRBJ2-5|TRBV28|.|TRBD1
CASSLPAGTGQETQYF
TGTGCCAGCAGTCTCCCCGCGGGGACAGGTCAAGAGACCCAGTACTTC
>TRBJ2-5|TRBV20-1|.|TRBD2
CSAGRGGIETQYF
TGCAGTGCTGGTAGGGGAGGGATAGAGACCCAGTACTTC
>TRBJ2-5|TRBV5-1|.|.
CASSSVGRETQYF
TGCGCCAGCAGCTCAGTAGGTCGGGAGACCCAGTACTTC